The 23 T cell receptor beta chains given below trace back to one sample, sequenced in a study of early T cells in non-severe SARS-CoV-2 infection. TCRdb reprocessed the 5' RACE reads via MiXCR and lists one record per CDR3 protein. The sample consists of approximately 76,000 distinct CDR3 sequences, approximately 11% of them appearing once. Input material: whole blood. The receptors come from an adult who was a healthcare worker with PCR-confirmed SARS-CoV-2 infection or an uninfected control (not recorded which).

CDR3 bases: TGTGCCAGCAGCGTGGCTAGTCGGAACTATGGCTACACCTTC. Its protein is CASSVASRNYGYTF. The rearrangement joins TRBV9 to TRBJ1-2; D is unclear. In germline, CDR1 is SGDLS, CDR2 YYNGEE. Trimming stripped 2 bases from V and 2 bases from J, with 10 bases between. The CDR3 sequence is 14 residues long.

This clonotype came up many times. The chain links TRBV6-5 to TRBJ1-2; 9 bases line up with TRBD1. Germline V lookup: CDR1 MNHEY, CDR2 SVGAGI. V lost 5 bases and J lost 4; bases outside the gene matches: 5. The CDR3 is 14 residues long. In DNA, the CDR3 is TGTGCCAGCAGTACAAGGGACAGGGTCTATGGCTACACCTTC. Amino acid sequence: CASSTRDRVYGYTF.

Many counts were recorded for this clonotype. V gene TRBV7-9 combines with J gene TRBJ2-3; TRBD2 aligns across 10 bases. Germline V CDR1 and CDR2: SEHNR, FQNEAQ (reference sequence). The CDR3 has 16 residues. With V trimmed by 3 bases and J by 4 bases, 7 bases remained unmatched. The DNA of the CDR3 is TGTGCCAGCAGCTTGGCTAGCGGGGGACCCCCAGATACGCAGTATTTT. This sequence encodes CASSLASGGPPDTQYF.

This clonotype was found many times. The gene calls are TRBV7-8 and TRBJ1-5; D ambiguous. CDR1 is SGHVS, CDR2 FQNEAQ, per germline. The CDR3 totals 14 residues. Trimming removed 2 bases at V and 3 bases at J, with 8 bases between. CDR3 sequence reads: CASSLIGPNQPQHF. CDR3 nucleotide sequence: TGTGCCAGCAGCTTAATCGGCCCCAATCAGCCCCAGCATTTT.

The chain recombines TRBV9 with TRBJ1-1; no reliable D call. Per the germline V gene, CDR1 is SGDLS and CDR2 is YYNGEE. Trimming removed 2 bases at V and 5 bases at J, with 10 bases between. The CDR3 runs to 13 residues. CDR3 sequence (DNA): TGTGCCAGCAGCGTCACGGTAGCAACTGAAGCTTTCTTT. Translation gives CASSVTVATEAFF.

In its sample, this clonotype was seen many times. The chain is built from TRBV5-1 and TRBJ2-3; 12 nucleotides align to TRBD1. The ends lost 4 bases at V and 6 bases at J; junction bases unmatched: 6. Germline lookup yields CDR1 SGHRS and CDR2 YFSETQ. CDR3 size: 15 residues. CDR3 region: CASSPGQGAGDTQYF. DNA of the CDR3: TGCGCCAGCAGCCCGGGACAGGGGGCTGGGGATACGCAGTATTTT.

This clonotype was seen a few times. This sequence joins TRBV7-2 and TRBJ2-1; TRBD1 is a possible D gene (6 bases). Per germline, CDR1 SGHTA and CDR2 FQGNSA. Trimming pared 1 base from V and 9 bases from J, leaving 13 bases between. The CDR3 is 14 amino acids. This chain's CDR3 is CASSLVWGQSEQFF. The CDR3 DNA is TGTGCCAGCAGCTTAGTTTGGGGACAATCTGAGCAGTTCTTC.

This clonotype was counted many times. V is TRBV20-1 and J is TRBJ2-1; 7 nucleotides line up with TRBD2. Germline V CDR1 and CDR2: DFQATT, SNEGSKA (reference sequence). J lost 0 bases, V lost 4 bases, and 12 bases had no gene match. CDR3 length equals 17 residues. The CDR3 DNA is TGCAGTGCTATTTCCCCTAGCGGCGGCAGCTCCTACAATGAGCAGTTCTTC. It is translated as CSAISPSGGSSYNEQFF.

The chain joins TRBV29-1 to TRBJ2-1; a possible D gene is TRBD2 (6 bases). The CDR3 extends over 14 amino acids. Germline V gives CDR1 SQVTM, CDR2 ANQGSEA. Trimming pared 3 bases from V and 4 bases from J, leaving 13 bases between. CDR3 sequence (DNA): TGCAGCGTTGAGGGTAGCGGTAATTACAATGAGCAGTTCTTC. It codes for CSVEGSGNYNEQFF.

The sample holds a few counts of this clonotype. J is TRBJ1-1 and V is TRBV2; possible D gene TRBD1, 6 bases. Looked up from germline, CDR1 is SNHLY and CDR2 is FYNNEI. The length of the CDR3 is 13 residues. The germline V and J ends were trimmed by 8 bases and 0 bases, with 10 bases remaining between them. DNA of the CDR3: TGTGCCAGCGGCCAGGGGATGAACACTGAAGCTTTCTTT. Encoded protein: CASGQGMNTEAFF.

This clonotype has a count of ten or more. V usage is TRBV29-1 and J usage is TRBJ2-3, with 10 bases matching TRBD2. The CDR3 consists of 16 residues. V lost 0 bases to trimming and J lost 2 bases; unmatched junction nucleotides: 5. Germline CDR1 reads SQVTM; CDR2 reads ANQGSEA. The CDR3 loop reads CSVEDPLAGYTDTQYF. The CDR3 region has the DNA TGCAGCGTTGAAGACCCACTAGCGGGGTACACAGATACGCAGTATTTT.

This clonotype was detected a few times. The chain's CDR3 is CASSYGTGKTEAFF. CDR3 sequence (DNA): TGTGCCAGCAGCTATGGGACAGGGAAGACTGAAGCTTTCTTT. The V gene is TRBV5-5, the J gene TRBJ1-1; 9 nucleotides align to TRBD1. Trimming removed 3 bases from V and 5 bases from J; junction bases left unmatched: 5. The CDR3 has 14 residues. The germline gives CDR1 SGHKS, CDR2 YYEKEE (reference sequence).

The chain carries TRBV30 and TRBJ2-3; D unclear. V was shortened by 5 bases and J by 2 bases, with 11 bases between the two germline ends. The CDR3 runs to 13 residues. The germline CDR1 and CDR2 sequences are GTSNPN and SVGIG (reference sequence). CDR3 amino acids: CAWGRTVTDTQYF. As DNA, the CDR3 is TGTGCCTGGGGTAGGACCGTCACAGATACGCAGTATTTT. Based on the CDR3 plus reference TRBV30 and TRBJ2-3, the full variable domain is SQTIHQWPATLVQPVGSPLSLECTVEGTSNPNLYWYRQAAGRGLQLLFYSVGIGQISSEVPQNLSASRPQDRQFILSSKKLLLSDSGFYLCAWGRTVTDTQYFGPGTRLTVL.

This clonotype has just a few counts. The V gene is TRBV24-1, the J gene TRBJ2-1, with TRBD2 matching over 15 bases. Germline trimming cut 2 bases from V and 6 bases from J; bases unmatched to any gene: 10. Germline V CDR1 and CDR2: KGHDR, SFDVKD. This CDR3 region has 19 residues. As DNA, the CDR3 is TGTGCCACCAGTGATTCCGGGACTAGCGGGGGGAGGTCCGTCAATGAGCAGTTCTTC. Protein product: CATSDSGTSGGRSVNEQFF.

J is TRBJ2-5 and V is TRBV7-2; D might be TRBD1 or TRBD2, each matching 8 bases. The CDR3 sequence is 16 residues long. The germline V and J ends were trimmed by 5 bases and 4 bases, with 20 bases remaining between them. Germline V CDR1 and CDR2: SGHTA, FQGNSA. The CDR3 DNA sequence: TGTGCCAGCAGCCCCCTTTGGACAGGGACTAGAGAGACCCAGTACTTC. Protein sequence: CASSPLWTGTRETQYF.

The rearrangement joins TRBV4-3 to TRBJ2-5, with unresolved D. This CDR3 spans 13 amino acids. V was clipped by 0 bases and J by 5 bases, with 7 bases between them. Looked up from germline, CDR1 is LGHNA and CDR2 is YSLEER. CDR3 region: CASSQDRAETQYF. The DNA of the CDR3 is TGCGCCAGCAGCCAAGACCGCGCGGAGACCCAGTACTTC.

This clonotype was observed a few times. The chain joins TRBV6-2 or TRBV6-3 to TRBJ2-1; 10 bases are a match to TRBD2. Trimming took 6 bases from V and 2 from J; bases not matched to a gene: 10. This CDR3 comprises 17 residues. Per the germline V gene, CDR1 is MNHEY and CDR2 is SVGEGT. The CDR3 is CASSVTSGLAAYNEQFF. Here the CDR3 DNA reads TGTGCCAGCAGCGTCACTTCAGGACTAGCGGCCTACAATGAGCAGTTCTTC.

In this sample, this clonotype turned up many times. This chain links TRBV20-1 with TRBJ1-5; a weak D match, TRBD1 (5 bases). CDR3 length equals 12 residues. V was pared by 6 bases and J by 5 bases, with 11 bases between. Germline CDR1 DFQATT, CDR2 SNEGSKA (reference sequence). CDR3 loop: CSAGRRDQPQHF. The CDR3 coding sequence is TGCAGTGCGGGACGGCGGGATCAGCCCCAGCATTTT.

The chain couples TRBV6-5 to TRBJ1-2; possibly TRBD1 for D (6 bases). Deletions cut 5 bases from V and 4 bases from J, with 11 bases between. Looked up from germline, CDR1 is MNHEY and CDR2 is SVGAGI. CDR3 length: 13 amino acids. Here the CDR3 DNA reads TGTGCCAGCAGTACACAGGGTTTCTATGGCTACACCTTC. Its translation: CASSTQGFYGYTF.

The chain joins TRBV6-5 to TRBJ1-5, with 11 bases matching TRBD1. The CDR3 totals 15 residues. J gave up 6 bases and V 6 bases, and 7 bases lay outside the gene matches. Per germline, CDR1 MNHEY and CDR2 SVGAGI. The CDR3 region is CASSRGTGGPQPQHF. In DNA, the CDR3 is TGTGCCAGCAGCCGTGGGACAGGGGGGCCTCAGCCCCAGCATTTT.

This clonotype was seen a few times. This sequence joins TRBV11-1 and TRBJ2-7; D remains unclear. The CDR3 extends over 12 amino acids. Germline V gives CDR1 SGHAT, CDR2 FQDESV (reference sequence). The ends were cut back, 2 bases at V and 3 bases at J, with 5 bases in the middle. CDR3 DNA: TGTGCCAGCAGCTTAAGTGTCTACGAGCAGTACTTC. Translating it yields CASSLSVYEQYF.

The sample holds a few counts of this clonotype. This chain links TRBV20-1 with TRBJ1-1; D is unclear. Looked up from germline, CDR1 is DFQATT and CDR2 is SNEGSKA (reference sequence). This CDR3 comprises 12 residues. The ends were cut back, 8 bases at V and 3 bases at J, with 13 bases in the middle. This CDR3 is CSRVVGDTEAFF. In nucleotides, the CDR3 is TGCAGTAGAGTCGTTGGGGACACTGAAGCTTTCTTT.

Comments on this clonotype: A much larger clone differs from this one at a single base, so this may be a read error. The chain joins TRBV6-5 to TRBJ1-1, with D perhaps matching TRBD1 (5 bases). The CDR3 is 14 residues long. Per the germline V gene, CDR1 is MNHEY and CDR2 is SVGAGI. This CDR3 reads CASSLRGMNTVAFF. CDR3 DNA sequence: TGTGCCAGCAGTCTAAGGGGAATGAACACTGTAGCTTTCTTT.